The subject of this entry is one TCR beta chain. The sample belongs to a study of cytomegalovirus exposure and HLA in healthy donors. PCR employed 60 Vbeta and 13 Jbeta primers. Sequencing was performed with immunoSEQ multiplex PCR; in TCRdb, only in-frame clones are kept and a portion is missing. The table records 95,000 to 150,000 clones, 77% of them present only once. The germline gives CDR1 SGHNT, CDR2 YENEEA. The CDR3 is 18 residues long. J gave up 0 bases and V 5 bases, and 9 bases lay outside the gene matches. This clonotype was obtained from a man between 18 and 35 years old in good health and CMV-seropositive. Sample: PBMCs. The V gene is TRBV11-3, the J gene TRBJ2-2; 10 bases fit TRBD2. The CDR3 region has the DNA TGTGCCAGCAGCCCAGCGGGAGGGCCGTACTCGAACACCGGGGAGCTGTTTTTT. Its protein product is CASSPAGGPYSNTGELFF.